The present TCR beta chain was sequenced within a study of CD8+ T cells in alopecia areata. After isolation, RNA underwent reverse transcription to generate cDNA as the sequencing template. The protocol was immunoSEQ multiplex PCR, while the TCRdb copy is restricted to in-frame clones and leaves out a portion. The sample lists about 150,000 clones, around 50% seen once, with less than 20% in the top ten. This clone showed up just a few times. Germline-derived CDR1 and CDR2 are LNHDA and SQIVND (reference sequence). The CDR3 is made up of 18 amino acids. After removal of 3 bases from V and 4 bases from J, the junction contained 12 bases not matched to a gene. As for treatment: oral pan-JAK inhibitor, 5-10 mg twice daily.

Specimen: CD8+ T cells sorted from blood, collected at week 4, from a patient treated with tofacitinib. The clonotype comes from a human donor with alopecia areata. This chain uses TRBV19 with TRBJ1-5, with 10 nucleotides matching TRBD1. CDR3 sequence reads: CASSMHGTGAEGNQPQHF. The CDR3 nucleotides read TGTGCCAGTAGTATGCACGGGACAGGGGCGGAGGGGAATCAGCCCCAGCATTTT.